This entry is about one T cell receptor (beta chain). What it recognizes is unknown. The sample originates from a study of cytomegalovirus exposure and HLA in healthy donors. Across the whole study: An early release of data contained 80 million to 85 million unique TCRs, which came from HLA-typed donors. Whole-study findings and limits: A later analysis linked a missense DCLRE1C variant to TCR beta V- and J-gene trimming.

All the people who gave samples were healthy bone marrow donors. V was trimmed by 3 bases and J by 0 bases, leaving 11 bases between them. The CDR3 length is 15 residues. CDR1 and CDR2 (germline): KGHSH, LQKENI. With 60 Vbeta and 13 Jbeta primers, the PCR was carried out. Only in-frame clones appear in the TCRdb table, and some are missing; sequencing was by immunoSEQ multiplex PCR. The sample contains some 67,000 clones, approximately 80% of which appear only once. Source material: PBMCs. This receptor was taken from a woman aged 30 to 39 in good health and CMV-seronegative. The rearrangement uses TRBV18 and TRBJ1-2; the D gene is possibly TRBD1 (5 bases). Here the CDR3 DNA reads TGTGCCAGCTCACCGGACAACCTGGCTAACTATGGCTACACCTTC. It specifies CASSPDNLANYGYTF.